This T cell receptor (beta chain) came from a study of blood T cell repertoires in COVID-19. In the study overall: The samples span acute and convalescent COVID-19 from the United States, Italy and Spain. The cDNA or gDNA used as material had been derived from T cells, B-cell-depleted T cells, or PBMCs.

Those who participated ranged in age from about 18 to 89 years and resided in 24 US areas. Participant-reported clinical history was the basis for cohort assignment. Looked up from germline, CDR1 is SGDLS and CDR2 is YYNGEE. Trimming removed 2 bases at V and 5 bases at J, with 10 bases between. CDR3 length: 13 amino acids. Clones were read by immunoSEQ multiplex PCR, and TCRdb kept only the in-frame ones, dropping some. This sample yields about 130,000 clones, of which 70% to 85% are seen a single time; 9.2% belongs to the top ten. The sequence was obtained from a middle-aged man who had recovered from COVID-19. The sample consisted of PBMCs or T cells enriched from blood (not recorded which). The genes are TRBV9 and TRBJ2-5, with D uncertain. The CDR3 DNA reads as TGTGCCAGCAGCGTCGATGGCAAGGAGACCCAGTACTTC. This codes for CASSVDGKETQYF.